These 22 T cell receptor beta chains came from one sample sequenced in a study of Ad26.COV2.S vaccination and SARS-CoV-2 variants. This sample's treatment: some 20 received Ad26.COV2.S at low or high dose, single or two shots; roughly five received placebo; per-sample allocation not given. Following the first vaccine or placebo injection, samples were taken on day 63. Data came from immunoSEQ multiplex PCR; TCRdb stores just in-frame clones and leaves some out. The top ten hold 2.9% of the sample, which has around 270,000 clones, approximately 88% seen once. This sample comprised peripheral blood, obtained in a trial of Ad26.COV2.S vaccine versus placebo. The receptors were sampled from a person aged 18-65 years who received the Ad26.COV2.S COVID-19 vaccine or a placebo.

Here the CDR3 reads CASRRQGYSNQPQHF. For the CDR3, the DNA is TGTGCCAGCAGGCGACAGGGGTATAGCAATCAGCCCCAGCATTTT. The V and J genes are TRBV27 and TRBJ1-5; 8 bases are shared with TRBD1. The CDR3 is 15 residues long. V was pared by 6 bases and J by 0 bases, with 4 bases of the junction left unmatched. CDR1 and CDR2 (germline): MNHEY, SMNVEV (reference sequence).

This clone was seen a handful of times. The CDR3 DNA follows: TGTGCCAGCAGGATAGACAATGAGCAGTTCTTC. This encodes CASRIDNEQFF. V is TRBV5-8 and J is TRBJ2-1; D gene unclear. Per germline, CDR1 SGHTS and CDR2 YDEGEE. V gave up 5 bases and J gave up 5 bases, with 5 bases separating them. This CDR3 has 11 residues.

The chain uses TRBV30 and TRBJ2-3; 7 bases are a match to TRBD2. V dropped 3 bases and J dropped 0; count of bases not matched to a gene: 9. The V gene's germline CDR1 is GTSNPN and CDR2 SVGIG (reference sequence). CDR3 size: 16 residues. CDR3 nucleotides: TGTGCCTGGAGGCCCCAGCGGGGCCATAGCACAGATACGCAGTATTTT. Its protein product is CAWRPQRGHSTDTQYF.

The rearrangement joins TRBV5-4 to TRBJ2-1; 10 nucleotides match TRBD2. Per germline, CDR1 SGHNT and CDR2 YYREEE (reference sequence). CDR3 length: 14 residues. Germline trimming cut 7 bases from V and 7 bases from J; bases unmatched to any gene: 8. The CDR3: CASGRLAGGNEQFF. The CDR3 region has the DNA TGTGCCAGCGGACGATTAGCGGGGGGAAATGAGCAGTTCTTC.

The chain couples TRBV5-1 to TRBJ2-7; 7 bases line up with TRBD1. With 4 bases clipped from V and 5 bases from J, the junction kept 9 bases outside the gene matches. CDR1 is SGHRS and CDR2 is YFSETQ in the germline V gene. The CDR3 is 14 residues long. The CDR3 loop reads CASSPRQGSDEQYF. CDR3 nucleotide sequence: TGCGCCAGCAGCCCTAGACAGGGTAGCGACGAGCAGTACTTC.

The V call is TRBV5-1, the J call TRBJ2-6, with unresolved D. Germline CDR1 and CDR2: SGHRS and YFSETQ. CDR3 size: 17 residues. The V and J ends lost 0 bases and 0 bases respectively, with 10 bases between them. This chain's CDR3 is CASSLASLISGANVLTF. CDR3 DNA: TGCGCCAGCAGCTTGGCAAGCTTAATCTCTGGGGCCAACGTCCTGACTTTC.

The chain carries TRBV6-4 and TRBJ2-2, with D unresolved. Trimming pared 2 bases from V and 7 bases from J, leaving 8 bases between. The CDR3 contains 13 residues. Germline loops: CDR1 MRHNA, CDR2 SNTAGT. DNA for the CDR3: TGTGCCAGCAGTGACATACACGGCGGGGAGCTGTTTTTT. Encoded protein: CASSDIHGGELFF.

This clone has just one count. The CDR3 is CASSEVLAGKNIQYF. Written as DNA, the CDR3 is TGTGCCAGCAGCGAGGTACTAGCGGGAAAAAACATTCAGTACTTC. The chain recombines TRBV7-2 with TRBJ2-4; 10 nucleotides match TRBD2. This CDR3 region has 15 residues. V was clipped by 5 bases and J by 4 bases; unmatched bases: 5. CDR1 and CDR2 (germline): SGHTA, FQGNSA.

This clone was recorded once. The V and J genes are TRBV5-6 and TRBJ2-3; unclear D gene. The CDR3 is 14 residues long. CDR1 is SGHDT and CDR2 is YYEEEE in the germline V gene. The V and J ends lost 6 bases and 2 bases respectively, with 13 bases between them. CDR3: CASTLWGPTDTQYF. The CDR3 DNA follows: TGTGCCAGCACTCTATGGGGTCCCACAGATACGCAGTATTTT.

V gene TRBV6-5 combines with J gene TRBJ1-5; D gene ambiguous. Germline CDR1 is MNHEY and CDR2 is SVGAGI. The V and J ends lost 0 bases and 7 bases respectively, with 13 bases between them. This CDR3 is 15 amino acids long. CDR3 loop: CASSYSSRVGQPQHF. The CDR3 DNA sequence: TGTGCCAGCAGTTACTCGTCGAGGGTGGGGCAGCCCCAGCATTTT.

V usage is TRBV2 and J usage is TRBJ1-5; no firm D call. Germline V gives CDR1 SNHLY, CDR2 FYNNEI. Trimming took off 2 bases at V and 5 bases at J, with 13 bases between the two ends. The CDR3 spans 15 residues. The CDR3 DNA sequence: TGTGCCAGCAGTGAAAAAAACACCGTCGATCAGCCCCAGCATTTT. It is translated as CASSEKNTVDQPQHF.

This chain joins TRBV4-2 and TRBJ2-1, with 9 bases that match TRBD2. The length of the CDR3 is 16 residues. Germline V gives CDR1 LGHNA, CDR2 YNFKEQ. Losses at the gene ends were 2 bases for V and 10 bases for J; bases not matched to a gene: 12. The CDR3 sequence is CASSQRLGGGAGEQFF. The CDR3 DNA reads TGTGCCAGCAGCCAAAGACTAGGCGGGGGGGCCGGGGAGCAGTTCTTC.

The J gene is TRBJ2-5, the V gene TRBV19; 13 nucleotides line up with TRBD2. The V segment lost 1 base and the J segment 2 bases; nucleotides outside the gene matches: 10. This CDR3 has 19 amino acids. The germline CDR1 and CDR2 sequences are LNHDA and SQIVND (reference sequence). The chain's CDR3 is CASSIVKPGTSGKQETQYF. The CDR3, as DNA: TGTGCCAGTAGTATAGTTAAGCCCGGGACTAGCGGGAAACAAGAGACCCAGTACTTC.

The chain employs TRBV7-9 and TRBJ2-7; 7 nucleotides agree with TRBD2. V was pared by 4 bases and J by 0 bases, with 3 bases of the junction left unmatched. The V gene's germline CDR1 is SEHNR and CDR2 FQNEAQ (reference sequence). The CDR3 has 14 residues. Written as DNA, the CDR3 is TGTGCCAGCAGCTCCTGGGACTACTCCTACGAGCAGTACGTC. It translates to CASSSWDYSYEQYV.

The chain is built from TRBV7-9 and TRBJ2-7; D gene unclear. V lost 5 bases and J lost 7, with 18 bases in between. The CDR3 length is 14 residues. The germline gives CDR1 SEHNR, CDR2 FQNEAQ (reference sequence). For the CDR3, the DNA is TGTGCCAGCAGCCATGGCCTAGTACTGAGGGAGCAGTACTTC. Amino acid sequence: CASSHGLVLREQYF.

The sample holds a few counts of this clone. This chain connects TRBV11-2 to TRBJ2-5; 8 bases are shared with TRBD1. This CDR3 spans 16 amino acids. Per the germline V gene, CDR1 is SGHAT and CDR2 is FQNNGV. The V gene end was trimmed by 5 bases and the J gene end by 0 bases; junction bases not matched to a gene: 8. The CDR3 nucleotides are TGTGCCAGCAGCACTCTCGGACAGGGCGACCAAGAGACCCAGTACTTC. Translated: CASSTLGQGDQETQYF.

The rearrangement joins TRBV24-1 to TRBJ1-1; no clear D gene. The V gene lost 0 bases and the J gene lost 5 bases, with 15 bases spanning the gap. Germline CDR1 KGHDR, CDR2 SFDVKD. The CDR3 covers 16 residues. The CDR3 region has the DNA TGTGCCACCAGTGATTTGAATAGGTTCCCAAGAACTGAAGCTTTCTTT. Its protein is CATSDLNRFPRTEAFF.

The chain recombines TRBV6-1 with TRBJ2-7; no clear D gene. Between the trimmed V and J ends, which lost 1 base and 2 bases, there was a span of 6 bases. The CDR3 has 13 amino acids. CDR1 is MNHNS and CDR2 is SASEGT in the germline V gene. The CDR3 sequence: CASSEGRAYEQYV. The CDR3 DNA sequence: TGTGCCAGCAGTGAAGGTCGCGCCTACGAGCAGTACGTC.

V is TRBV27 and J is TRBJ1-1; perhaps TRBD1 as D (5 bases). This CDR3 contains 15 residues. Per the germline V gene, CDR1 is MNHEY and CDR2 is SMNVEV (reference sequence). The V end lost 3 bases, the J end lost 0 bases, and 11 bases lay between the germline ends. The CDR3 reads CASSFGAGMNTEAFF. The DNA of the CDR3 is TGTGCCAGCAGTTTCGGGGCAGGGATGAACACTGAAGCTTTCTTT.

J is TRBJ2-3 and V is TRBV6-5; a weak D match, TRBD1 (5 bases). Germline CDR1 MNHEY, CDR2 SVGAGI. V shed 8 bases and J shed 0 bases, with 12 bases lying between them. The CDR3 length is 14 residues. The CDR3 coding sequence is TGTGCCAGCGCACAGGTCTTGAGCACAGATACGCAGTATTTT. Protein: CASAQVLSTDTQYF.

The CDR3 sequence: CASSLGTVPTEAFF. CDR3 DNA: TGTGCCAGCAGCTTAGGGACAGTACCCACTGAAGCTTTCTTT. The V call is TRBV7-9, the J call TRBJ1-1, with D possibly being TRBD1 (6 bases). Germline values: CDR1 SEHNR, CDR2 FQNEAQ (reference sequence). The CDR3 consists of 14 residues. Trimming pared 1 base from V and 4 bases from J, leaving 10 bases between.

In this sample, this clone turned up once. The chain combines TRBV19 with TRBJ2-2, with D maybe TRBD1 (5 bases). Trimming took 3 bases from V and 3 from J, leaving 8 bases between them. Germline V CDR1 and CDR2: LNHDA, SQIVND (reference sequence). CDR3 length: 14 amino acids. The CDR3, as DNA: TGTGCCAGTAGTATTGGGGCAGACACCGGGGAGCTGTTTTTT. This encodes CASSIGADTGELFF.